These T cell receptor beta chains were read from a single sample in a study of beta chain features in type 1 diabetes. Sequenced by immunoSEQ multiplex PCR; TCRdb stores in-frame clones only, minus some. This table holds roughly 240,000 clones, 14% found once. Sequenced sample: naive CD4+ T cells from blood. The source is a woman aged 40 to 49 in good health. Both conserved end residues are part of each CDR3. The order of the fields is CDR3 DNA, CDR3 protein, CDR3 length, D gene, clone size, J gene, V gene. The D gene is left open where the match is weak. Size tells how often a clone was seen (once, few, many) or the class of an expanded clone, and some rows leave it out.

TGCGCCAGCAGCTCGAAGTCATTCCAGGGGATCACAGATACGCAGTATTTT,CASSSKSFQGITDTQYF,17,-,-,TRBJ2-3,TRBV5-1
TGTGCCAGCAGCCGTACCCTAGCAACAGATACGCAGTATTTT,CASSRTLATDTQYF,14,-,few,TRBJ2-3,TRBV4-2
TGTGCCAGCAGCCTAACGGCCGGGGACTATGGCTACACCTTC,CASSLTAGDYGYTF,14,-,-,TRBJ1-2,TRBV6-5
TGTGCCAGCTCTCGGTACCGCGGGACAGTAGCCTACGAGCAGTACTTC,CASSRYRGTVAYEQYF,16,-,-,TRBJ2-7,TRBV7-9
TGCGCCAGCAGCCAAACCCCGGTCACAGATACGCAGTATTTT,CASSQTPVTDTQYF,14,-,few,TRBJ2-3,TRBV4-1
TGTGCCAGCAGCCCCCTCTCTGGGGCCAACGTCCTGACTTTC,CASSPLSGANVLTF,14,-,few,TRBJ2-6,TRBV11-2
TGCGCCAGCAGCTTGAGTGCAGGGAACGAGCAGTACTTC,CASSLSAGNEQYF,13,-,few,TRBJ2-7,TRBV5-1
TGTGCCAGTAGGACGGGGAAGCGGGGCACAGATACGCAGTATTTT,CASRTGKRGTDTQYF,15,-,-,TRBJ2-3,TRBV19
TGTGCCAGCAGCCTTCTTCAGGGGGGCAATCAGCCCCAGCATTTT,CASSLLQGGNQPQHF,15,TRBD1,few,TRBJ1-5,TRBV7-2
TGTGCCAGCAGCGTAGGCGGCACAGATACGCAGTATTTT,CASSVGGTDTQYF,13,-,-,TRBJ2-3,TRBV9
TGTGCCAGCAGCTTAGGACTAGCGGCAGACTACGAGCAGTACTTC,CASSLGLAADYEQYF,15,TRBD2,few,TRBJ2-7,TRBV7-2
TGTGCCAGTAGGGAGACTAGCACTAGCACAGATACGCAGTATTTT,CASRETSTSTDTQYF,15,TRBD2,few,TRBJ2-3,TRBV19
TGCAGCGTTAAGCCGGGACAGGCTTTTAATGAGCAGTTCTTC,CSVKPGQAFNEQFF,14,TRBD1,-,TRBJ2-1,TRBV29-1
TGCGCCAGCAGCTTGGCGAACAGGGGGCGAGGGATGAACACTGAAGCTTTCTTT,CASSLANRGRGMNTEAFF,18,TRBD1,-,TRBJ1-1,TRBV5-1
TGTGCCACCAGCAGAGACCCGCCGGGACAGGGAATGCAGCAGTACTTC,CATSRDPPGQGMQQYF,16,TRBD1,-,TRBJ2-7,TRBV15
TGCGCCAGCAGCTTGGCCGTTGGGGGGGATGGCTACACCTTC,CASSLAVGGDGYTF,14,-,-,TRBJ1-2,TRBV5-1
TGTGCCAGCAGCCTAGGGCTCTTCACAGATACGCAGTATTTT,CASSLGLFTDTQYF,14,-,-,TRBJ2-3,TRBV7-2
TGCGCCAGCCTCGTGGGTGAGGGTCAGCCCCAGCATTTT,CASLVGEGQPQHF,13,-,few,TRBJ1-5,TRBV10-2
TGTGCCAGCAGTGAAGCAGGACAGGTATACGAGCAGTACTTC,CASSEAGQVYEQYF,14,TRBD1,few,TRBJ2-7,TRBV25-1
TGTGCCATCAGTCGAGCGGGGCCGAGCACAGATACGCAGTATTTT,CAISRAGPSTDTQYF,15,TRBD2,few,TRBJ2-3,TRBV10-3
TGCGCCAGCAGCCAGGCCGGGATTGGGGAATCGAACACTGAAGCTTTCTTT,CASSQAGIGESNTEAFF,17,-,few,TRBJ1-1,TRBV4-1
TGTGCCAGCAGCTTACAAACAGGGGCTGGGTATGGCTACACCTTC,CASSLQTGAGYGYTF,15,TRBD1,-,TRBJ1-2,TRBV11-2
TGCAGCGCGGGGGGGCGGGAGGAGACCCAGTACTTC,CSAGGREETQYF,12,TRBD2,-,TRBJ2-5,TRBV29-1
TGCGCCAGCAGTCAATCCTTGAGGCCAGTTGGGGGCGGTAATTCACCCCTCCACTTT,CASSQSLRPVGGGNSPLHF,19,-,few,TRBJ1-6,TRBV23-1
TGTGCCAGCAGTTACGCTAGGGGAGGGTCACCCCTCCACTTT,CASSYARGGSPLHF,14,-,-,TRBJ1-6,TRBV6-5
TGTGCCAGTATGAAGGGGGATACGCAGTATTTT,CASMKGDTQYF,11,-,-,TRBJ2-3,TRBV19
TGTGCCAGCAGCCCGGGGGGGGGAGGCCATCAGCCCCAGCATTTT,CASSPGGGGHQPQHF,15,-,few,TRBJ1-5,TRBV14
TGTGCCAGCAGCGTTGGACAGCTTGGAGAGACCCAGTACTTC,CASSVGQLGETQYF,14,-,-,TRBJ2-5,TRBV9
TGTGCCAGTAGTGTCGCAGGGATAGGTGGCTACACCTTC,CASSVAGIGGYTF,13,-,few,TRBJ1-2,TRBV19
TGTGCCAGCTCACCACTCGATAGGACAGGGAGCTATGGCTACACCTTC,CASSPLDRTGSYGYTF,16,TRBD1,-,TRBJ1-2,TRBV18
TGTGCCAGCATCGCCGAGACTGGAAACACCATATATTTT,CASIAETGNTIYF,13,-,few,TRBJ1-3,TRBV6-1
TGTGCCAGCAGCTCACAGGGTGATACGCAGTATTTT,CASSSQGDTQYF,12,-,-,TRBJ2-3,TRBV5-4
TGTGCCAGCAGACTACAGGGGCAACAGCCCCAGCATTTT,CASRLQGQQPQHF,13,TRBD1,few,TRBJ1-5,TRBV6-6
TGTGCCCCCCCGCCCGGGACAGCTTACGAGCAGTACTTC,CAPPPGTAYEQYF,13,TRBD1,few,TRBJ2-7,TRBV2
TGTGCCAGCAGTTACCGGACTAGCGGGGGCTACAATGAGCAGTTCTTC,CASSYRTSGGYNEQFF,16,TRBD2,-,TRBJ2-1,TRBV6-6
TGTGCCAGTAGTATAAGCCACGGACAGGGGGGTGAGACCCAGTACTTC,CASSISHGQGGETQYF,16,TRBD1,-,TRBJ2-5,TRBV19
TGCGCCAGCAGGGATGGCCAGGGCCTAGGGGAGCCCCAGCATTTT,CASRDGQGLGEPQHF,15,-,-,TRBJ1-5,TRBV10-2
TGTGCCAGTAGTACGGGACAGGGTATCTATGGCTACACCTTC,CASSTGQGIYGYTF,14,TRBD1,-,TRBJ1-2,TRBV19
TGTGCCAGCAGCGTAGTGCCCCTACGACAGGGTTTCGGGGAGCTGTTTTTT,CASSVVPLRQGFGELFF,17,TRBD1,few,TRBJ2-2,TRBV9
TGCGCCAGCAGCTTGGGGCAGGGCCTTGTAGTTGGCTACACCTTC,CASSLGQGLVVGYTF,15,-,few,TRBJ1-2,TRBV5-1
TGTGCCAGCAGCTTAGTAGGTCGGGGAAATCAGCCCCAGCATTTT,CASSLVGRGNQPQHF,15,-,few,TRBJ1-5,TRBV7-2
TGCGCCAGCAGTGCAAGGCGGGGGGGCCGAGAGACCCAGTACTTC,CASSARRGGRETQYF,15,TRBD2,-,TRBJ2-5,TRBV10-1
TGTGCCAGCAAGGACAGCCCAGGCGGGTACACCTTC,CASKDSPGGYTF,12,-,few,TRBJ1-2,TRBV25-1
TGTGCCAGCAGCTTGGGCGGGGCCGTTAATCAGCCCCAGCATTTT,CASSLGGAVNQPQHF,15,-,few,TRBJ1-5,TRBV5-6
TGTGCCAGCAGCCAAGTAACAGGGGATGGCTACACCTTC,CASSQVTGDGYTF,13,TRBD1,-,TRBJ1-2,TRBV4-2
TGTGCCAGCAGCGCACGGGACAGGGGGGAGACCCAGTACTTC,CASSARDRGETQYF,14,-,-,TRBJ2-5,TRBV21-1
TGTGCCAGTTCTTCTTCGGGGAACTATGGCTACACCTTC,CASSSSGNYGYTF,13,-,-,TRBJ1-2,TRBV2
TGTGCCAGTAGCATCAGGGGTGTAGGGAAGGTTGGGACTGAAGCTTTCTTT,CASSIRGVGKVGTEAFF,17,-,few,TRBJ1-1,TRBV19
TGCAGCGTGTCCCGGGACAGAGCCTTTGACGAGCAGTACTTC,CSVSRDRAFDEQYF,14,TRBD1,few,TRBJ2-7,TRBV29-1
TGTGCCAGTAGTATAGGCAGGGGTGGCAATCAGCCCCAGCATTTT,CASSIGRGGNQPQHF,15,-,few,TRBJ1-5,TRBV19
TGTGCCAGCAGCGAGGGACTAGCGGACACCGGGGAGCTGTTTTTT,CASSEGLADTGELFF,15,TRBD2,few,TRBJ2-2,TRBV9
TGTGCCAGCAACCGGTTCGAGAGCGATCAGCCCCAGCATTTT,CASNRFESDQPQHF,14,-,few,TRBJ1-5,TRBV2
TGTGCCAGCAGGGGAGGGACCGGGGAGCTGTTTTTT,CASRGGTGELFF,12,TRBD2,few,TRBJ2-2,TRBV5-4
TGTGCCAGCAGCTTAGTGCGCATTGAAGCTTTCTTT,CASSLVRIEAFF,12,-,-,TRBJ1-1,TRBV11-2
TGTGCCAGTACACAGGGAGAGGGGGCTAACTATGGCTACACCTTC,CASTQGEGANYGYTF,15,-,few,TRBJ1-2,TRBV7-9
TGTGCCAGCAGCCAAAGACAGGTCGCCCTCTATGGCTACACCTTC,CASSQRQVALYGYTF,15,-,-,TRBJ1-2,TRBV7-9
TGTGCCAGCAGCCTATTTTCTAGCGGGGGTTACGAGCAGTACTTC,CASSLFSSGGYEQYF,15,TRBD2,-,TRBJ2-7,TRBV7-2